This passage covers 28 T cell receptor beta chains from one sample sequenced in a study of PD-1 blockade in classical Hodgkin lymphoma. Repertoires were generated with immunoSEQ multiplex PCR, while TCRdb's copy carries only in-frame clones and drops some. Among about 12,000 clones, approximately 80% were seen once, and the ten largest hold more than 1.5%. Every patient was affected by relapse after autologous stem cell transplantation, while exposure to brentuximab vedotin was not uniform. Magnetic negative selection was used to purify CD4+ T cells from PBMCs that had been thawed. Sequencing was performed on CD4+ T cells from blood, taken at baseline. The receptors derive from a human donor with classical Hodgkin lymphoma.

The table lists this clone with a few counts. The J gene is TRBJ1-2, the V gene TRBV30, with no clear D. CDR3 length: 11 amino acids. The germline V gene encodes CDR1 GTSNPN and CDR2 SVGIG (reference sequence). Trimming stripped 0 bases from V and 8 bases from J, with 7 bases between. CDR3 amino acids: CAWSVGFGYTF. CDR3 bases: TGTGCCTGGAGTGTAGGGTTCGGCTACACCTTC. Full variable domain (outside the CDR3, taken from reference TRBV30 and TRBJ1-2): SQTIHQWPATLVQPVGSPLSLECTVEGTSNPNLYWYRQAAGRGLQLLFYSVGIGQISSEVPQNLSASRPQDRQFILSSKKLLLSDSGFYLCAWSVGFGYTFGSGTRLTVV.

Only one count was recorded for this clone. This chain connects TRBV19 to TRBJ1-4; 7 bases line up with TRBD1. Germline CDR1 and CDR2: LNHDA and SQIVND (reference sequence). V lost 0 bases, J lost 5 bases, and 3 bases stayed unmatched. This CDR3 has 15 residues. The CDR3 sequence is CASSIDAGGNEKLFF. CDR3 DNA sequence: TGTGCCAGTAGTATAGACGCAGGGGGAAATGAAAAACTGTTTTTT.

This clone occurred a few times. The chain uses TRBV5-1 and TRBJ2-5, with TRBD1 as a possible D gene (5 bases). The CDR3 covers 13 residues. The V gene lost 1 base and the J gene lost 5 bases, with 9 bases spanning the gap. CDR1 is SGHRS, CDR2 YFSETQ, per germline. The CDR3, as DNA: TGCGCCAGCAGCTTGTTGGGGCAGGAGACCCAGTACTTC. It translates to CASSLLGQETQYF.

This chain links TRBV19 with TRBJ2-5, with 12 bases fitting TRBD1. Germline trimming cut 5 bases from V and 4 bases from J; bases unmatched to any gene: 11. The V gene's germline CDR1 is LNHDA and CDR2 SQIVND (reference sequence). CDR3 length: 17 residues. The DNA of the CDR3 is TGTGCCAGTAGTTTCCGGGACAGGGGGCACGCTCGAGAGACCCAGTACTTC. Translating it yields CASSFRDRGHARETQYF.

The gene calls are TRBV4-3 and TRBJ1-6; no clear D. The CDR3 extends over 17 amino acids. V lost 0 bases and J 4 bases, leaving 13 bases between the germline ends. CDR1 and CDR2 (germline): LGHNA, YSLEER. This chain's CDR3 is CASSQERNRMYNSPLHF. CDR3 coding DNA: TGCGCCAGCAGCCAAGAAAGGAATCGGATGTATAATTCACCCCTCCACTTT.

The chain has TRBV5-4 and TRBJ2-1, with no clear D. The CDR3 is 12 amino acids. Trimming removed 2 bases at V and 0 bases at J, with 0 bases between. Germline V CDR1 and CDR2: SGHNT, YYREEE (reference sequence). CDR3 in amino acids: CASSFSYNEQFF. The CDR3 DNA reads TGTGCCAGCAGCTTCTCCTACAATGAGCAGTTCTTC.

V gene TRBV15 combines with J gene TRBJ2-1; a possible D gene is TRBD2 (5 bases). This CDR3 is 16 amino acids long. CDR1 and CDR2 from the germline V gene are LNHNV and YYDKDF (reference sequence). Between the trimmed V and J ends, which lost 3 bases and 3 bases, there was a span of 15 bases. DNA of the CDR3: TGTGCCACCAGCAGGGAAGGGCCCGGGGACTACAATGAGCAGTTCTTC. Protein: CATSREGPGDYNEQFF.

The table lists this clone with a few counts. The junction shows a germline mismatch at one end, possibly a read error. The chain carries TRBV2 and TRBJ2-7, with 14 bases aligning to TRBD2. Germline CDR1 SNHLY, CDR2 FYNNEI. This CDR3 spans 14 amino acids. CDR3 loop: CASSASTSGGALSF. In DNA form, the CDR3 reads TGTGCCAGCAGTGCCTCGACTAGCGGGGGGGCCCTTTCTTTC.

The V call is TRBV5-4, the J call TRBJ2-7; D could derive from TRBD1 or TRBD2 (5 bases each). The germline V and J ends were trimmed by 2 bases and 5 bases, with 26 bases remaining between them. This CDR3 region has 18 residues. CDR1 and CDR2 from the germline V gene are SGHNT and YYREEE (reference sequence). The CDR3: CASSLLSFTGEGTHEQYF. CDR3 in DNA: TGTGCCAGCAGCTTACTATCCTTTACAGGAGAGGGTACGCACGAGCAGTACTTC.

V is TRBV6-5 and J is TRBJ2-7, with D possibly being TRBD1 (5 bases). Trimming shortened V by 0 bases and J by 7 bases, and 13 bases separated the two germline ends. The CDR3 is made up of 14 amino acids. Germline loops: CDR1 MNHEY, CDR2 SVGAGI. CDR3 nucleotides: TGTGCCAGCAGTTACTCAAGGGGTCCCGGGGAGCAGTACTTC. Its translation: CASSYSRGPGEQYF.

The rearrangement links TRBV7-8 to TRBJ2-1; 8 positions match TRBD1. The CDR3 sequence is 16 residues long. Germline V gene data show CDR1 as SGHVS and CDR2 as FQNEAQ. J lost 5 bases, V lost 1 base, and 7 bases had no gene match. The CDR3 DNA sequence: TGTGCCAGCAGCTTAGGATACAGGGGGTTTGACAATGAGCAGTTCTTC. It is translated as CASSLGYRGFDNEQFF.

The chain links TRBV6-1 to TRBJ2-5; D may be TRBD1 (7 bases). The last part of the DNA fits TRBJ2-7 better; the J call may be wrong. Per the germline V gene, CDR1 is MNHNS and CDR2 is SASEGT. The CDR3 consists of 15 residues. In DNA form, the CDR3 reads TGTGCCAGCGCCCGTAGGGCGCAGGGGGGTCACGAGCAGTACTTC. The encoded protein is CASARRAQGGHEQYF.

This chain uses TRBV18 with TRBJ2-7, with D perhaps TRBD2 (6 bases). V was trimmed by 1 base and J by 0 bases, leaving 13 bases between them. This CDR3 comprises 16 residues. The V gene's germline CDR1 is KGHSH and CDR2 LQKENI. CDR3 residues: CASSPLPGTPSYEQYF. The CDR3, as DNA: TGTGCCAGCTCACCACTTCCGGGGACTCCCTCCTACGAGCAGTACTTC.

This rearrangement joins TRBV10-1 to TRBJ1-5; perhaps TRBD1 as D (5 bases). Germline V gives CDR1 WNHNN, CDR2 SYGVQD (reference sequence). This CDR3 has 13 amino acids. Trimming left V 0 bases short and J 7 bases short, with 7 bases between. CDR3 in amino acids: CASSESGGQPQHF. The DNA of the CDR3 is TGCGCCAGCAGTGAGTCGGGGGGGCAGCCCCAGCATTTT.

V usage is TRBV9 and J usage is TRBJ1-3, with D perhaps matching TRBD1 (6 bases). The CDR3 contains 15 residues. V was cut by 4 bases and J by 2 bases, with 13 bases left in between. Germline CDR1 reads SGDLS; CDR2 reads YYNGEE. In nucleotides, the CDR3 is TGTGCCAGCAGCCTCAATCCAGGGGCTGGAAACACCATATATTTT. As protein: CASSLNPGAGNTIYF.

CDR3 region: CASSDPPKEDGTGGWGEQFF. CDR3 in DNA: TGTGCCAGCAGCGATCCCCCAAAAGAGGACGGGACAGGGGGCTGGGGTGAGCAGTTCTTC. The rearrangement uses TRBV7-6 and TRBJ2-1; 12 bases agree with TRBD1. Trimming removed 5 bases from V and 9 bases from J; junction bases left unmatched: 23. The CDR3 covers 20 residues. Germline V gene sequence: CDR1 SGHVS, CDR2 FNYEAQ.

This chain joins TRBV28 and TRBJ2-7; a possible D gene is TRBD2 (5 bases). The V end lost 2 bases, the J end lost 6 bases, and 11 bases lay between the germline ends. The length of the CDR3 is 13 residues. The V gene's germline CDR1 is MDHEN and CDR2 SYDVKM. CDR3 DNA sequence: TGTGCCAGCAGTTTAGTCGGGGAATTCGAGCAGTACTTC. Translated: CASSLVGEFEQYF.

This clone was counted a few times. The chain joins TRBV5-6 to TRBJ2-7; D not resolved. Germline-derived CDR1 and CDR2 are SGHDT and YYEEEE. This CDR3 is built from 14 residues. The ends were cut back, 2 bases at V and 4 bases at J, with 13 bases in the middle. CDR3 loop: CASSFLGSYYEQYF. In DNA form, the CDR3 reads TGTGCCAGCAGCTTTCTTGGCAGCTATTACGAGCAGTACTTC.

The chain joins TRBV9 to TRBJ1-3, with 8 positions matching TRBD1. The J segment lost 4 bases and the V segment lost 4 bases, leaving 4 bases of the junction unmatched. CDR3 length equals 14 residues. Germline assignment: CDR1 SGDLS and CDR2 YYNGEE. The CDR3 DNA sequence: TGTGCCAGCAGCATCCGGGACAGGGGAAACACCATATATTTT. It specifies CASSIRDRGNTIYF.

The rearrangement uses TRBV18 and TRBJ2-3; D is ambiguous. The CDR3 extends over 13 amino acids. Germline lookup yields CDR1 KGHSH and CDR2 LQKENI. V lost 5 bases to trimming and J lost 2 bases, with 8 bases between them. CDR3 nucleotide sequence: TGTGCCAGCTCATCAAGCGTCACAGATACGCAGTATTTT. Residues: CASSSSVTDTQYF.

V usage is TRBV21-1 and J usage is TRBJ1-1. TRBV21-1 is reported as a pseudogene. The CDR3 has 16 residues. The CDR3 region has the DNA TGTGCCAGCAGCAAAGATATAAGGGGACCGGGGACTGAAGCTTTCTTT. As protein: CASSKDIRGPGTEAFF.

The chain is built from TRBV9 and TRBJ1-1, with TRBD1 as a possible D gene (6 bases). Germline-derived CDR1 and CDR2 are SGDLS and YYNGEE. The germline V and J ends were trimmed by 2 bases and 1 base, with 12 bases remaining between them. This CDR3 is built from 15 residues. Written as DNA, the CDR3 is TGTGCCAGCAGCGTCTCGGGACACCCGAACACTGAAGCTTTCTTT. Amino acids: CASSVSGHPNTEAFF. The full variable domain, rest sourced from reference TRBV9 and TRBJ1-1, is DSGVTQTPKHLITATGQRVTLRCSPRSGDLSVYWYQQSLDQGLQFLIQYYNGEERAKGNILERFSAQQFPDLHSELNLSSLELGDSALYFCASSVSGHPNTEAFFGQGTRLTVV.

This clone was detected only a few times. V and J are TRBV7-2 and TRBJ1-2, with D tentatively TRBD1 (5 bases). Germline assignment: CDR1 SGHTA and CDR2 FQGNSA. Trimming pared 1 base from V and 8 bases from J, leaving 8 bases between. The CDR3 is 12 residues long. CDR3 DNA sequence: TGTGCCAGCAGCTTAGATCGGGGCGGCTACACCTTC. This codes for CASSLDRGGYTF.

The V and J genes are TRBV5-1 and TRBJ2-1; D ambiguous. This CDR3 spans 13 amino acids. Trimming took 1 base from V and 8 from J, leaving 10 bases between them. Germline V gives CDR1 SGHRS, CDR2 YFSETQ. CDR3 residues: CASSLYPSDEQFF. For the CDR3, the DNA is TGCGCCAGCAGCTTGTACCCCTCCGATGAGCAGTTCTTC.

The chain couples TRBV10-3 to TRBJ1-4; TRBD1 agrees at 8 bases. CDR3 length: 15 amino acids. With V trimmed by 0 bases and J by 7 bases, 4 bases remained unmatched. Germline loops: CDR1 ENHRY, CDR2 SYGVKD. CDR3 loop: CAISESRDRSEKLFF. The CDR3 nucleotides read TGTGCCATCAGTGAGTCCCGGGACAGGAGTGAAAAACTGTTTTTT.

This chain's CDR3 is CASSYSGQASDTQYF. The CDR3 bases are TGTGCCAGCAGTTACTCGGGGCAGGCATCAGATACGCAGTATTTT. This chain links TRBV6-5 with TRBJ2-3; D is perhaps TRBD1 (5 bases). This CDR3 is built from 15 residues. Germline V gene sequence: CDR1 MNHEY, CDR2 SVGAGI. V was clipped by 0 bases and J by 4 bases, with 11 bases between them.

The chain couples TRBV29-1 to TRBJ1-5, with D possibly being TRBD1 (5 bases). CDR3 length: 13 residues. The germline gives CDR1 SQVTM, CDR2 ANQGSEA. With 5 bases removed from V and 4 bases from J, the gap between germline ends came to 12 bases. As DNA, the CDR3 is TGCAGCGTTTTGGTGGGGGAGAATCAGCCCCAGCATTTT. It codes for CSVLVGENQPQHF.

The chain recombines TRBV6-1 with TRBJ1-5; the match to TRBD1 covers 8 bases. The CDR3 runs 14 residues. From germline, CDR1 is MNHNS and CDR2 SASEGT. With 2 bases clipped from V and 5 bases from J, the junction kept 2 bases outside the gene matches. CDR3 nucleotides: TGTGCCAGCAGTGAAAACAGGGGGGATCAGCCCCAGCATTTT. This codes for CASSENRGDQPQHF.